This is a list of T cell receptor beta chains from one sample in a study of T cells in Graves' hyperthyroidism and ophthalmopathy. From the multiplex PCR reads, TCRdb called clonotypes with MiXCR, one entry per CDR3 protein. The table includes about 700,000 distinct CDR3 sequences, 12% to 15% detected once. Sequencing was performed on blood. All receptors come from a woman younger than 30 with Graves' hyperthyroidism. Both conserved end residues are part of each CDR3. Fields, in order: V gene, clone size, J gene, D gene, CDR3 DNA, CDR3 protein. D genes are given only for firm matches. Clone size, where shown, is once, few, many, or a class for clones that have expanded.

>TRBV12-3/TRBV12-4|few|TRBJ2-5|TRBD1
TGTGCCAGCAGGAGACAGGGTGTCGAGACCCAGTACTTC
CASRRQGVETQYF
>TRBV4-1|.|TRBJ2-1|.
TGCGCCAGCAGACCTGTAGGTGGGAATGAGCAGTTCTTC
CASRPVGGNEQFF
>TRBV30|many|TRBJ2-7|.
TGTGCCTGGATGCCATCCACCCCCTACGAGCAGTACTTC
CAWMPSTPYEQYF
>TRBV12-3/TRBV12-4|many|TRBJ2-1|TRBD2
TGTGCCAGCAGTTTGCCTAGCGGGAGTATTGGGAATGAGCAGTTCTTC
CASSLPSGSIGNEQFF
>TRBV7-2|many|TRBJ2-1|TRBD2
TGTGCCAGCAGCTTAGCGCAAGCGGGGCCCAATGAGCAGTTCTTC
CASSLAQAGPNEQFF
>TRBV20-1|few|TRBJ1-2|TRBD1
TGCAGTGCTAGTAGGAACAGGGGACCGGTTGGCTACACCTTC
CSASRNRGPVGYTF
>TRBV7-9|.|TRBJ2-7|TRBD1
TGTGCCAGCAGCTTAGCGATCTCTGGACAGGTACTTTACGAGCAGTACTTC
CASSLAISGQVLYEQYF
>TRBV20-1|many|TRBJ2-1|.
TGCAGTGCTAGTAATCTCGAGGAGTTCAATGAGCAGTTCTTC
CSASNLEEFNEQFF
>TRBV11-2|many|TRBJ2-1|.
TGTGCCAGCAGCCCAGTTCTACTAATCCTAAACAATGAGCAGTTCTTC
CASSPVLLILNNEQFF
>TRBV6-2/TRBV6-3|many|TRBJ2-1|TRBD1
TGTGCCAGCAGTCGACAGGGGGGGGACTACAATGAGCAGTTCTTC
CASSRQGGDYNEQFF
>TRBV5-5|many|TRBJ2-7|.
TGTGCCAGCGTAGCGAGCGAGAGCACCTACGAGCAGTACTTC
CASVASESTYEQYF
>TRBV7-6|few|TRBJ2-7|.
TGTGCCCGCAGCTTCGGGACGGGCACCTACGAGCAGTACTTC
CARSFGTGTYEQYF
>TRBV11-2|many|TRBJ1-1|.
TGTGCCAGCAGCCCCCTGGGGGGGCGCAGGGGCACTGAAGCTTTCTTT
CASSPLGGRRGTEAFF